The rows below give T cell receptor beta chains drawn from one sample of a study of Tregs in tolerant kidney transplant recipients. Sequencing used immunoSEQ multiplex PCR; TCRdb keeps in-frame clones, though not all of them. The sample lists some 90,000 clones; more than 90% were seen once. Sequenced: CD8+ T cells from blood. All receptors come from a human donor in good health. Each CDR3 is given with its conserved first and last residue. D genes are given only for firm matches. Size is stated for part of the rows, as once, few or many counts, or as a class when the clone is expanded.

J,length,V,size,D,CDR3,DNA
TRBJ1-5,18,TRBV7-8,.,.,CASSGRPGPFYSNQPQHF,TGTGCCAGCAGCGGGCGTCCTGGGCCATTTTATAGCAATCAGCCCCAGCATTTT
TRBJ2-3,19,TRBV15,.,TRBD2,CATSGTPEASGRAVDTQYF,TGTGCCACCTCCGGGACGCCTGAGGCTAGCGGGAGGGCGGTAGATACGCAGTATTTT
TRBJ1-2,12,TRBV9,.,.,CASSVGAWGYTF,TGTGCCAGCAGCGTAGGTGCTTGGGGCTACACCTTC
TRBJ2-7,14,TRBV6-5,.,TRBD1,CASSYGTGTYEQYF,TGTGCCAGCAGTTACGGGACAGGGACCTACGAGCAGTACTTC
TRBJ2-3,13,TRBV18,.,.,CASSKAAADTQYF,TGTGCCAGCTCAAAGGCCGCCGCAGATACGCAGTATTTT
TRBJ2-7,13,TRBV7-9,.,.,CASSGTLLNEQYF,TGTGCCAGCAGCGGGACCCTCCTGAACGAGCAGTACTTC
TRBJ1-2,17,TRBV5-6,.,.,CASSAVEVGEGSYGYTF,TGTGCCAGCAGCGCCGTAGAGGTGGGGGAGGGTTCGTATGGCTACACCTTC
TRBJ1-2,15,TRBV11-2,.,.,CASSLKPDTNYGYTF,TGTGCCAGCAGCTTAAAGCCGGATACTAACTATGGCTACACCTTC
TRBJ2-4,20,TRBV13,.,TRBD2,CASSRSPGLAGTRAKNIQYF,TGTGCCAGCAGCCGATCCCCGGGACTAGCGGGGACCCGAGCCAAAAACATTCAGTACTTC
TRBJ1-2,13,TRBV30,once,TRBD1,CAWSETGDYGYTF,TGTGCCTGGAGCGAGACAGGGGACTATGGCTACACCTTC
TRBJ1-2,15,TRBV14,once,.,CASSQHTGSGYGYTF,TGTGCCAGCAGCCAACATACGGGGTCGGGCTATGGCTACACCTTC